This T cell receptor beta chain was captured in a study of blood T cell repertoires in COVID-19 (dated by TCRdb to the early 2020s). A note on the overall study: Samples covering the acute and convalescent phases of COVID-19 were provided by collaborators in the United States, Italy and Spain. The prospective study material was composed of cDNA or gDNA derived from T cells, B-cell-depleted T cells, or PBMCs. Deeply sampled blood TCRbeta repertoires from subjects exposed to, actively infected with, or recovered from COVID-19 were included in the dataset. A freely available public database, intended as a resource for researchers studying the immune response to SARS-CoV-2, is where the repertoires were released. The samples were drawn from the first 160 participants of the ongoing ImmuneRACE study and from roughly 1,300 subjects provided by 6 global collaborators. A de-identified subject ID, COVID-19 status, age in years and sex were almost always included in the sample metadata. HLA class I and class II types, where available, came from metadata supplied by the sample provider rather than from assay-based typing.

The collaborating institutions used their own protocols to collect whole blood in K2EDTA tubes. For TCRbeta analysis, collaborators shipped samples in one of three forms: frozen whole blood, isolated PBMCs, or DNA extracted from either of those sample types. Points the paper makes about the study in general: The quantity of clinical and demographic metadata differed by source and by participant and was supplied without curation.

From cysteine to phenylalanine, the CDR3 is 15 amino acids long. Only the CDR3 region is kept as DNA, spanning 45 bases read in frame from base 1. Sequences MNHEY (CDR1) and SMNVEV (CDR2) are obtained from the germline V gene (reference sequence). V gives up 2 bases and J gives up 2 bases, and the segment between their germline ends measures 12 bases. A word on this clone: What antigen it recognizes has not been identified. Base qualities are missing; no much larger clone stands one base away.

TCRbeta CDR3 regions were amplified from genomic DNA using the immunoSEQ Assay, a bias-controlled multiplex PCR. The published analysis was carried out like this. Nucleated cell counts per sample were estimated from amplification of reference gene primers within the assay. To quantify the absolute abundance of each unique TCRbeta CDR3 rearrangement, sequence reads were collapsed and filtered. For each sample, productive Simpson clonality was calculated as the square root of Simpson's diversity index across productive rearrangements. This immuneACCESS table, as held by TCRdb, lists in-frame sequences with V and J called but not all clones. Of the missing ones, under half trace to an unresolved V gene in checked studies; the others have no known cause. V, J and clone size derive from that table, while D and trimming were established from the DNA sequence. The sample table contains 95,000 to 120,000 clones; only one count was recorded for 84% of them. The ten biggest clones cover around 8% of the sample.

Sequencing input: peripheral blood. This clonotype was obtained from a middle-aged woman with acute or convalescent COVID-19. The V and J genes are TRBV27 and TRBJ1-2; too little of a D gene remains to name it. The bases read TGTGCCAGCAGTTTAGATGGGTCGAGGAACTATGGCTACACCTTC. This yields the protein CASSLDGSRNYGYTF.